What follows describes a single T cell receptor (beta chain). Its antigen is not known. CDR1 is SGHDN and CDR2 is FVKESK in the germline V gene. With V trimmed by 4 bases and J by 4 bases, 12 bases remained unmatched. CDR3 length equals 17 residues. This sample was included in a study of blood T cells in healthy people across ages. Alongside a J-beta primer mix, a sample-barcoded 5' primer served in a second PCR lasting roughly 6 to 11 cycles. One entry per CDR3 protein, called by TCRdb with MiXCR from the 5' RACE reads. The sample contains hundreds of thousands of distinct CDR3 sequences, approximately 49% of which appear only once. Whole-study findings and limits: The lack of PBMC sorting stopped any conclusive naive versus antigen-experienced comparison. Strongly correlated with naive T cell percentage was TCR beta diversity. Comparison with aged donors showed that long-lived donors had more naive CD4+ cells and higher diversity.

The clonotype comes from a man aged 25 to 40 in good health. Material: blood. The gene calls are TRBV14 and TRBJ1-4; TRBD1 matches 7 bases. In DNA, the CDR3 is TGTGCCAGCAGCCGCCGCACCCTAACAGGGGATAATGAAAAACTGTTTTTT. Its translation is CASSRRTLTGDNEKLFF.